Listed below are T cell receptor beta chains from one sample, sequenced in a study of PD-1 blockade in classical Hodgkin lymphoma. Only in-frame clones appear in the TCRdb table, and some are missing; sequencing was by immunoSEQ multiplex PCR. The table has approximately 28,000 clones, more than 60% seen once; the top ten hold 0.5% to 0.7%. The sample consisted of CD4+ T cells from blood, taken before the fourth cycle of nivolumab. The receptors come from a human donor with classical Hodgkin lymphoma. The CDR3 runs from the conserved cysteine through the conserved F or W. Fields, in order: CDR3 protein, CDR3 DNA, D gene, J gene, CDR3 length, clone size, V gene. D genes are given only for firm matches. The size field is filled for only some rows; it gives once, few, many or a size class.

cdr3_aa: CASSVPGLGNTEAFF
cdr3_nt: TGTGCCAGCAGCGTCCCGGGCCTCGGGAACACTGAAGCTTTCTTT
d_call: .
j_call: TRBJ1-1
cdr3_length: 15
clone_size: .
v_call: TRBV27

cdr3_aa: CASSLSGFNYEQYF
cdr3_nt: TGTGCCAGCAGCTTGTCCGGGTTTAACTACGAGCAGTACTTC
d_call: .
j_call: TRBJ2-7
cdr3_length: 14
clone_size: .
v_call: TRBV5-5

cdr3_aa: CASSLGNQGLYYGYTF
cdr3_nt: TGTGCCAGCAGCTTGGGGAATCAGGGGCTATACTATGGCTACACCTTC
d_call: .
j_call: TRBJ1-2
cdr3_length: 16
clone_size: few
v_call: TRBV5-4

cdr3_aa: CASSLSPRWTGELFF
cdr3_nt: TGTGCCAGCAGTTTATCCCCTAGGTGGACCGGGGAGCTGTTTTTT
d_call: .
j_call: TRBJ2-2
cdr3_length: 15
clone_size: .
v_call: TRBV27

cdr3_aa: CASSYSPNGELFF
cdr3_nt: TGTGCCAGCAGTTACAGCCCAAACGGGGAGCTGTTTTTT
d_call: .
j_call: TRBJ2-2
cdr3_length: 13
clone_size: once
v_call: TRBV6-5

cdr3_aa: CASSLQEPQHF
cdr3_nt: TGTGCCAGCAGTCTTCAGGAGCCCCAGCATTTT
d_call: .
j_call: TRBJ1-5
cdr3_length: 11
clone_size: once
v_call: TRBV6-5

cdr3_aa: CSVFNGKGKGYNEQFF
cdr3_nt: TGCAGCGTTTTTAATGGGAAGGGAAAAGGTTACAATGAGCAGTTCTTC
d_call: .
j_call: TRBJ2-1
cdr3_length: 16
clone_size: .
v_call: TRBV29-1

cdr3_aa: CASSLGRGVGNEQFF
cdr3_nt: TGTGCCAGCAGCTTAGGCCGAGGAGTAGGCAATGAGCAGTTCTTC
d_call: .
j_call: TRBJ2-1
cdr3_length: 15
clone_size: .
v_call: TRBV7-6

cdr3_aa: CASNEGPGGSLYEQYF
cdr3_nt: TGTGCCAGCAATGAAGGCCCGGGTGGGTCCCTATACGAGCAGTACTTC
d_call: .
j_call: TRBJ2-7
cdr3_length: 16
clone_size: .
v_call: TRBV28

cdr3_aa: CAISEYDGGPNGYTF
cdr3_nt: TGTGCCATCAGTGAGTACGATGGGGGGCCGAATGGCTACACCTTC
d_call: .
j_call: TRBJ1-2
cdr3_length: 15
clone_size: .
v_call: TRBV10-3

cdr3_aa: CASSLTGISYEQYF
cdr3_nt: TGTGCCAGCAGCTTGACAGGGATCTCCTACGAGCAGTACTTC
d_call: TRBD1
j_call: TRBJ2-7
cdr3_length: 14
clone_size: .
v_call: TRBV7-2

cdr3_aa: CASSMSSGSLPSTDTQYF
cdr3_nt: TGTGCCAGTAGTATGTCTAGCGGGAGCCTCCCTAGCACAGATACGCAGTATTTT
d_call: TRBD2
j_call: TRBJ2-3
cdr3_length: 18
clone_size: .
v_call: TRBV19

cdr3_aa: CASSVAERPIGKNIQYF
cdr3_nt: TGTGCCAGCAGCGTAGCGGAGCGCCCCATAGGCAAAAACATTCAGTACTTC
d_call: .
j_call: TRBJ2-4
cdr3_length: 17
clone_size: .
v_call: TRBV9

cdr3_aa: CASSPWYWVGYYEQYF
cdr3_nt: TGTGCCAGCAGCCCCTGGTATTGGGTGGGCTACTACGAGCAGTACTTC
d_call: .
j_call: TRBJ2-7
cdr3_length: 16
clone_size: .
v_call: TRBV5-5

cdr3_aa: CASNVDDYSPLHF
cdr3_nt: TGTGCCAGTAATGTAGATGACTATTCACCCCTCCACTTT
d_call: .
j_call: TRBJ1-6
cdr3_length: 13
clone_size: .
v_call: TRBV19

cdr3_aa: CASSYGDRDYNSPLHF
cdr3_nt: TGTGCCAGCAGCTATGGGGACAGGGACTATAATTCACCCCTCCACTTT
d_call: TRBD1
j_call: TRBJ1-6
cdr3_length: 16
clone_size: .
v_call: TRBV11-2

cdr3_aa: CASSLEGQYEQYF
cdr3_nt: TGTGCCAGCAGCTTAGAGGGACAGTACGAGCAGTACTTC
d_call: TRBD1
j_call: TRBJ2-7
cdr3_length: 13
clone_size: few
v_call: TRBV11-3

cdr3_aa: CASSFGVNYGYTF
cdr3_nt: TGTGCCAGCAGTTTCGGGGTTAACTATGGCTACACCTTC
d_call: .
j_call: TRBJ1-2
cdr3_length: 13
clone_size: .
v_call: TRBV27

cdr3_aa: CASSGLLITDTQYF
cdr3_nt: TGTGCCAGTAGCGGACTACTAATCACAGATACGCAGTATTTT
d_call: .
j_call: TRBJ2-3
cdr3_length: 14
clone_size: .
v_call: TRBV19

cdr3_aa: CASSFSGTGTGELFF
cdr3_nt: TGCGCCAGCAGCTTTAGCGGGACCGGCACCGGGGAGCTGTTTTTT
d_call: TRBD2
j_call: TRBJ2-2
cdr3_length: 15
clone_size: .
v_call: TRBV5-1

cdr3_aa: CASSSLLHYGYTF
cdr3_nt: TGTGCCAGCAGTTCACTACTCCACTATGGCTACACCTTC
d_call: .
j_call: TRBJ1-2
cdr3_length: 13
clone_size: .
v_call: TRBV6-6

cdr3_aa: CASSLGQGAYEQYF
cdr3_nt: TGCGCCAGCAGCTTGGGGCAGGGGGCCTACGAGCAGTACTTC
d_call: TRBD1
j_call: TRBJ2-7
cdr3_length: 14
clone_size: .
v_call: TRBV5-1

cdr3_aa: CASSHRTGSIETQYF
cdr3_nt: TGTGCCAGCAGCCACCGGACAGGGTCAATCGAGACCCAGTACTTC
d_call: TRBD1
j_call: TRBJ2-5
cdr3_length: 15
clone_size: .
v_call: TRBV11-3

cdr3_aa: CASREQGNTEAFF
cdr3_nt: TGTGCCAGCAGGGAACAGGGGAACACTGAAGCTTTCTTT
d_call: .
j_call: TRBJ1-1
cdr3_length: 13
clone_size: .
v_call: TRBV7-3

cdr3_aa: CASSFDQPQHF
cdr3_nt: TGTGCCAGCAGTTTTGATCAGCCCCAGCATTTT
d_call: .
j_call: TRBJ1-5
cdr3_length: 11
clone_size: .
v_call: TRBV28

cdr3_aa: CASSLRTEAFF
cdr3_nt: TGTGCCAGCAGTTTACGAACTGAAGCTTTCTTT
d_call: .
j_call: TRBJ1-1
cdr3_length: 11
clone_size: few
v_call: TRBV28

cdr3_aa: CASSGRGQGGTEAFF
cdr3_nt: TGTGCCAGCAGTGGCCGGGGGCAGGGTGGTACTGAAGCTTTCTTT
d_call: .
j_call: TRBJ1-1
cdr3_length: 15
clone_size: few
v_call: TRBV6-6

cdr3_aa: CASSLAAGVGTDTQYF
cdr3_nt: TGTGCCAGCAGCTTGGCGGCGGGAGTTGGCACAGATACGCAGTATTTT
d_call: TRBD2
j_call: TRBJ2-3
cdr3_length: 16
clone_size: few
v_call: TRBV5-4

cdr3_aa: CASSWDSYEQYF
cdr3_nt: TGTGCCAGCAGTTGGGACTCCTACGAGCAGTACTTC
d_call: .
j_call: TRBJ2-7
cdr3_length: 12
clone_size: .
v_call: TRBV5-4

cdr3_aa: CASSSWGATNEKLFF
cdr3_nt: TGTGCCAGCAGCTCCTGGGGGGCAACTAATGAAAAACTGTTTTTT
d_call: .
j_call: TRBJ1-4
cdr3_length: 15
clone_size: .
v_call: TRBV5-4

cdr3_aa: CASSLGTSGIGTDTQYF
cdr3_nt: TGCGCCAGCAGCTTGGGGACTAGCGGGATCGGCACAGATACGCAGTATTTT
d_call: TRBD2
j_call: TRBJ2-3
cdr3_length: 17
clone_size: .
v_call: TRBV5-1

cdr3_aa: CASSYDPRQGNYGYTF
cdr3_nt: TGTGCCAGCAGTTACGACCCCCGGCAGGGCAACTATGGCTACACCTTC
d_call: .
j_call: TRBJ1-2
cdr3_length: 16
clone_size: .
v_call: TRBV6-5

cdr3_aa: CASSPDPNQPQHF
cdr3_nt: TGTGCCAGCAGCCCTGACCCCAATCAGCCCCAGCATTTT
d_call: .
j_call: TRBJ1-5
cdr3_length: 13
clone_size: .
v_call: TRBV7-8

cdr3_aa: CASSIEGLFDEQYF
cdr3_nt: TGTGCCAGTAGTATAGAGGGACTATTTGACGAGCAGTACTTC
d_call: TRBD2
j_call: TRBJ2-7
cdr3_length: 14
clone_size: .
v_call: TRBV19

cdr3_aa: CASSLRTGGSEKLFF
cdr3_nt: TGTGCCAGCAGTCTAAGGACAGGGGGGAGCGAAAAACTGTTTTTT
d_call: TRBD1
j_call: TRBJ1-4
cdr3_length: 15
clone_size: .
v_call: TRBV28

cdr3_aa: CASSFPLARQETQYF
cdr3_nt: TGTGCCAGCAGCTTCCCACTAGCTCGCCAAGAGACCCAGTACTTC
d_call: .
j_call: TRBJ2-5
cdr3_length: 15
clone_size: .
v_call: TRBV11-2

cdr3_aa: CASSIEGGGSPLHF
cdr3_nt: TGTGCCAGTAGTATAGAAGGGGGCGGTTCACCCCTCCACTTT
d_call: TRBD1
j_call: TRBJ1-6
cdr3_length: 14
clone_size: .
v_call: TRBV19

cdr3_aa: CASSFTGLRETQYF
cdr3_nt: TGTGCCAGCAGTTTTACAGGGTTGCGAGAGACCCAGTACTTC
d_call: .
j_call: TRBJ2-5
cdr3_length: 14
clone_size: .
v_call: TRBV2

cdr3_aa: CASSVGGEADTQYF
cdr3_nt: TGTGCCAGCAGCGTAGGGGGGGAGGCAGATACGCAGTATTTT
d_call: .
j_call: TRBJ2-3
cdr3_length: 14
clone_size: once
v_call: TRBV9

cdr3_aa: CASSLYPGAGNYGYTF
cdr3_nt: TGTGCCAGCAGCTTATACCCAGGGGCGGGGAACTATGGCTACACCTTC
d_call: .
j_call: TRBJ1-2
cdr3_length: 16
clone_size: .
v_call: TRBV7-2

cdr3_aa: CASSLAEGRGAGNTIYF
cdr3_nt: TGTGCCAGCAGCTTGGCCGAGGGTAGGGGGGCTGGAAACACCATATATTTT
d_call: .
j_call: TRBJ1-3
cdr3_length: 17
clone_size: few
v_call: TRBV5-4

cdr3_aa: CASSLLPSTDTQYF
cdr3_nt: TGTGCCAGCTCACTATTACCTAGCACAGATACGCAGTATTTT
d_call: .
j_call: TRBJ2-3
cdr3_length: 14
clone_size: .
v_call: TRBV18

cdr3_aa: CASSLVLAGGGNEQFF
cdr3_nt: TGCGCCAGCAGCTTGGTCCTAGCGGGAGGGGGCAATGAGCAGTTCTTC
d_call: TRBD2
j_call: TRBJ2-1
cdr3_length: 16
clone_size: .
v_call: TRBV5-1